Sequencing of this TCR beta chain was carried out in a study of blood T cell repertoires in COVID-19. Overall study context: Samples taken during acute and convalescent COVID-19 were collected in the United States, Italy and Spain. PBMCs, B-cell-depleted T cells, or T cells provided the cDNA or gDNA that made up the material.

In the source study's methods: Using reference gene primer amplification, nucleated cell counts were estimated. Sequencing was performed with immunoSEQ multiplex PCR; in TCRdb, only in-frame clones are kept and a portion is missing. V and J calls and clone size are given by that table; D and trimming were obtained from the DNA. The sample holds hundreds of thousands of clones, approximately 90% seen once. This clone was counted a single time. This CDR3 contains 16 residues. Germline assignment: CDR1 MNHNY and CDR2 SVGAGI (reference sequence). V shed 10 bases and J 4 bases; nucleotides not matched to a gene: 13.

Material for sequencing was peripheral blood. The gene calls are TRBV6-6 and TRBJ1-4; 9 bases match TRBD1. This clonotype was obtained from a woman between 45 and 60 years old with active or convalescent COVID-19. The DNA of the CDR3 is TGTGCCACCACCAACCAACGGACAGGGGTTAATGAAAAACTGTTTTTT. Translating gives CATTNQRTGVNEKLFF.